A single sample gave rise to the 9 T cell receptor beta chains below, sequenced in a study of blood T cell repertoires in COVID-19. The assay was immunoSEQ multiplex PCR, and TCRdb's table has in-frame clones only and misses some. The sample consists of around 370,000 clones, almost 90% of them appearing once. What was sequenced was peripheral blood. Receptor source: a woman in her seventies with COVID-19, enrolled during active disease.

This clone was picked up a small number of times. The chain uses TRBV2 and TRBJ2-3, with 7 bases lining up with TRBD2. Per the germline V gene, CDR1 is SNHLY and CDR2 is FYNNEI. CDR3 length: 15 amino acids. V was pared by 7 bases and J by 1 base, with 8 bases of the junction left unmatched. The CDR3 is CASIGGGGGTDTQYF. The CDR3 DNA reads as TGTGCCAGCATCGGCGGGGGAGGGGGCACAGATACGCAGTATTTT.

For the CDR3, the DNA is TGTGCCAGTAGTATAGCGGGCAGGGGGCTTGGCACAGATACGCAGTATTTT. It codes for CASSIAGRGLGTDTQYF. V is TRBV19 and J is TRBJ2-3; the match to TRBD1 covers 8 bases. The germline V gene has CDR1 LNHDA and CDR2 SQIVND (reference sequence). V gave up 1 base and J gave up 1 base; unmatched junction bases: 7. The CDR3 consists of 17 residues.

The chain joins TRBV6-2 or TRBV6-3 to TRBJ1-5, with 9 bases that match TRBD1. After removal of 5 bases from V and 4 bases from J, the junction contained 3 bases not matched to a gene. Looked up from germline, CDR1 is MNHEY and CDR2 is SVGEGT. CDR3 length: 14 residues. CDR3 nucleotides: TGTGCCAGCAGTCGACAGGGGGGGAATCAGCCCCAGCATTTT. This gives the protein CASSRQGGNQPQHF.

This rearrangement joins TRBV28 to TRBJ1-6; a possible D gene is TRBD1 (6 bases). V was pared by 3 bases and J by 7 bases, with 13 bases between. This CDR3 region has 15 residues. Germline CDR1 MDHEN, CDR2 SYDVKM. CDR3 region: CASSFYREGNSPLHF. In DNA, the CDR3 is TGTGCCAGCAGTTTTTACAGGGAGGGGAATTCACCCCTCCACTTT.

The J gene is TRBJ2-2, the V gene TRBV7-2; D unclear. This CDR3 spans 16 amino acids. V dropped 2 bases and J dropped 0 bases, with 10 bases sitting between them. CDR1 is SGHTA, CDR2 FQGNSA, per germline. The CDR3 reads CASSLLGSANTGELFF. The CDR3 DNA sequence: TGTGCCAGCAGCTTACTCGGCAGCGCGAACACCGGGGAGCTGTTTTTT.

This chain joins TRBV10-1 and TRBJ1-6; TRBD1 might be the D (6 bases). There are 14 residues in the CDR3. Trimming cost V 0 bases and J 10 bases, with 10 bases left between them. Germline loops: CDR1 WNHNN, CDR2 SYGVQD (reference sequence). This CDR3 reads CASSESGGASPLHF. The CDR3 DNA reads TGCGCCAGCAGTGAGTCCGGGGGGGCATCACCCCTCCACTTT.

The CDR3 DNA sequence: TGTGCCAGCAGCCCCCGCCGAGGGGGTGAAGCTTTCTTT. This sequence encodes CASSPRRGGEAFF. This chain joins TRBV27 and TRBJ1-1, with a weak D call TRBD1 (6 bases). CDR1 is MNHEY and CDR2 is SMNVEV in the germline V gene (reference sequence). The V gene lost 6 bases and the J gene lost 7 bases, with 15 bases spanning the gap. This CDR3 comprises 13 residues.

This rearrangement joins TRBV5-4 to TRBJ2-1; 10 nucleotides agree with TRBD2. The CDR3 contains 15 residues. Germline trimming cut 5 bases from V and 7 bases from J; bases unmatched to any gene: 9. CDR1 and CDR2 (germline): SGHNT, YYREEE (reference sequence). The CDR3 sequence: CASRGAGGVGNEQFF. CDR3 bases: TGTGCCAGCAGAGGAGCGGGGGGGGTTGGTAATGAGCAGTTCTTC.

The chain employs TRBV18 and TRBJ2-5; weak D call: TRBD2 (6 bases). Germline CDR1 and CDR2: KGHSH and LQKENI. The CDR3 length is 13 residues. V lost 3 bases to trimming and J lost 5 bases, with 10 bases between them. The CDR3 DNA reads as TGTGCCAGCTCACCCCCAGGGAGGGAGACCCAGTACTTC. Residues: CASSPPGRETQYF.